This T cell receptor delta chain is drawn from a study of Vδ1+ human thymocytes. Overall study results and limits: In the thymus, TRG and TRD repertoires looked highly polyclonal with Gaussian CDR3 lengths.

Regarding this clone: Its antigen is as yet unknown. The identical CDR3 is also encoded by other nucleotide sequences in the sample.

The template was reverse-transcribed extracted RNA. Multiplex PCR used pooled V-gene forward primers and a constant-region reverse primer to amplify CDR3s. TCRdb re-called the multiplex PCR reads with CATT. The table has 45,000 to 60,000 delta-chain clones, approximately 15% seen once. CDR1 and CDR2 from the germline V gene are TVYSNPD and GDNSRS (reference sequence). The CDR3 length is 14 residues. V was cut by 1 base and J by 0 bases, with 12 bases left in between. The receptor was derived from a boy in the first two years of life who had congenital heart surgery. The sample comprised Vdelta1+ gamma-delta thymocytes from the thymus. Subset defined: FACS-sorted CD3+ TCRalphabeta- TCRVdelta1+ TCRVdelta2- thymocytes. The chain couples TRDV3 to TRDJ1; D is unclear. The CDR3 bases are TGTGCCTTTACTCCGCACGTGGACACCGATAAACTCATCTTT. It translates to CAFTPHVDTDKLIF.